This T cell receptor (beta chain) was profiled in a study of T cell repertoires in cytomegalovirus infection. Study conclusions and caveats: Dominating the ex vivo response were TCR beta clonotypes that were CMV-specific and HLA-C-restricted.

This clonotype was seen more than once but under ten times. The antigen remains unidentified. The CDR3 covers 14 residues. After removal of 5 bases from V and 8 bases from J, the junction contained 8 bases not matched to a gene. TCRdb analysed the reads with MiXCR anew, one entry per CDR3 protein. The data contain about 360,000 distinct CDR3 sequences, 15% to 20% of them singletons. What was sequenced was PBMCs. This receptor was identified in a human donor in good health (CMV status not recorded). Some clones in this sample may be carry-over from other donors' samples. The gene calls are TRBV12-3 or TRBV12-4 and TRBJ1-2; 10 nucleotides match TRBD1. The chain's CDR3 is CASSRTGDRGGYTF. For the CDR3, the DNA is TGTGCCAGCAGTAGAACCGGGGACAGGGGCGGCTACACCTTC.